This T cell receptor beta chain was captured in a study of cytomegalovirus exposure and HLA in healthy donors. Study-wide background: About 80 million unique TCRs from HLA-typed donors made up an early data release. Study conclusions and caveats: Presence/absence comparisons presumed near-even sequencing depth among donors. Productive rates of about 90% or about 30% were seen for most TCR beta V segments in an earlier analysis. Later analysis identified a missense DCLRE1C variant that was linked to TCR beta V- and J-gene trimming.

In the PCR, 60 Vbeta and 13 Jbeta primers were used. Generated by immunoSEQ multiplex PCR, the TCRdb table keeps only in-frame clones and is missing some. This sample has around 140,000 clones, with about 8.9% found just once. CDR1 SNHLY and CDR2 FYNNEI come from the germline V gene. The trim removed 7 bases at V and 0 bases at J, leaving 3 bases unmatched. The CDR3 loop spans 14 amino acids. Regarding this clone: Antigen: not known.

The V and J genes are TRBV2 and TRBJ2-7, with 10 bases identical to TRBD1. Sequenced: PBMCs. The TCR comes from a man aged 50 or older in good health and CMV-seronegative. The CDR3 reads CASTRDRGSYEQYF. The CDR3 region has the DNA TGTGCCAGCACCCGGGACAGGGGCTCCTACGAGCAGTACTTC.